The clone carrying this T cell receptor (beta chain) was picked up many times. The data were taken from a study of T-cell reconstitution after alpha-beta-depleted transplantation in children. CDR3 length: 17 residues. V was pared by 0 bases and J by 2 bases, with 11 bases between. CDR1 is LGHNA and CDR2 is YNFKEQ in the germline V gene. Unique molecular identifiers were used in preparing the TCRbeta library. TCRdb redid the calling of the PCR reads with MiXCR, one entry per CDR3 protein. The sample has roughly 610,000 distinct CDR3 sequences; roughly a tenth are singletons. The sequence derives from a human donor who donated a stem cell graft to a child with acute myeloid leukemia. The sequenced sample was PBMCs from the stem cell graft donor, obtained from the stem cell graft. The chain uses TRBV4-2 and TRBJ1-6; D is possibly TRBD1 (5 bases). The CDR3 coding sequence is TGTGCCAGCAGCCAAGAAGGGACGACAGCCTATAATTCACCCCTCCACTTT. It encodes CASSQEGTTAYNSPLHF.